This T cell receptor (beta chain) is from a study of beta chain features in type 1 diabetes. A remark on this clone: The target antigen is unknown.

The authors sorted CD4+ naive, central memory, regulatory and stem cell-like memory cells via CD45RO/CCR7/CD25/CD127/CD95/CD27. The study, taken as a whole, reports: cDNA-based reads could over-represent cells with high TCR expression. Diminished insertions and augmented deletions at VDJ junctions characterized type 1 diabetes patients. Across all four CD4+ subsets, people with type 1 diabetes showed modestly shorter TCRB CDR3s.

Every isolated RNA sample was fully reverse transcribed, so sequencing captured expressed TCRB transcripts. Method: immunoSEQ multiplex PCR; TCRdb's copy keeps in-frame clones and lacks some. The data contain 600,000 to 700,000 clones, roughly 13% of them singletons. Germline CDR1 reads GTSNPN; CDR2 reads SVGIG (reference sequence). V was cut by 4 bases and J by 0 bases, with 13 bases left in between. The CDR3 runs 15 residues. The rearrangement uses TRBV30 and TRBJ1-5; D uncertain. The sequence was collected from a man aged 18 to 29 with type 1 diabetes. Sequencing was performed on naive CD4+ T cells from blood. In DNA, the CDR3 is TGTGCCTGGAATGGTCCCGATTATAGCAATCAGCCCCAGCATTTT. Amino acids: CAWNGPDYSNQPQHF.